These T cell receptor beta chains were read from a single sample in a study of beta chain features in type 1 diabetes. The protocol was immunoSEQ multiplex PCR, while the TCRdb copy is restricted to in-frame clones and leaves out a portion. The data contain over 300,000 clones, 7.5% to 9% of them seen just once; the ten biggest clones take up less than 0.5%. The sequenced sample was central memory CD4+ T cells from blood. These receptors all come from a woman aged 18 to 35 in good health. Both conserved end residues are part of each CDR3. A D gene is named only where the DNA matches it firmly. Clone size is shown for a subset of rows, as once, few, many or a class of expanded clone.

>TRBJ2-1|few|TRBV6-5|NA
TGTGCCAGCAGTGGCCTCAGGGGTTCCTACAATGAGCAGTTCTTC
CASSGLRGSYNEQFF
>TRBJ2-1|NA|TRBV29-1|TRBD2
TGCAGCGTCCCTAGCGGGAGCTCCTCCTACAATGAGCAGTTCTTC
CSVPSGSSSYNEQFF
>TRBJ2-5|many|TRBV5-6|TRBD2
TGTGCCAGCAGCTCTTGGATGGGACTAGCGGGTATACAAGAGACCCAGTACTTC
CASSSWMGLAGIQETQYF
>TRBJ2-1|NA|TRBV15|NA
TGTGCCACCAGCCCCCGGGCCGTCCTGAATGAGCAGTTCTTC
CATSPRAVLNEQFF
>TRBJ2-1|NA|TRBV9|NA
TGTGCCAGCAATCGGGGTTTGGGTGAGCAGTTCTTC
CASNRGLGEQFF
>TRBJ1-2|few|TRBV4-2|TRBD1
TGTGCCAGCAGCCAAGATTGGGACAGATCTAACTATGGCTACACCTTC
CASSQDWDRSNYGYTF
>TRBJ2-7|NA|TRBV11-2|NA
TGTGCCAGCAGCCCAGTCAACCGGGGACTCAAACCCTACGAGCAGTACTTC
CASSPVNRGLKPYEQYF
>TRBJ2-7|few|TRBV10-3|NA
TGTGCCAGCAGTTACTTTGGGGGCGAGCAGTACTTC
CASSYFGGEQYF
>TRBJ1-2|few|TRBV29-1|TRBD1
TGCAGCGTGGCAACAACAGGGGGCGTTGGTAGCTACACCTTC
CSVATTGGVGSYTF
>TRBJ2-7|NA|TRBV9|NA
TGTGCCAGCAGCGTAGACCCATCAGGCTACGAGCAGTACTTC
CASSVDPSGYEQYF
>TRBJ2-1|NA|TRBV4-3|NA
TGCGCCAGCAGCCAAGCCCCAGCGATCAGCTCCTACAATGAGCAGTTCTTC
CASSQAPAISSYNEQFF
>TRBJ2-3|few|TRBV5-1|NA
TGCGCCAGCAGCTTGGGGACAGTCATAACAGATACGCAGTATTTT
CASSLGTVITDTQYF
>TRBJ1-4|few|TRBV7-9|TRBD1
TGTGCCAGCAGCTCCGGACAGGGTTCCGAAAAACTGTTTTTT
CASSSGQGSEKLFF
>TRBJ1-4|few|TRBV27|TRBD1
TGTGCCAGCAGTTTAGCCGGGACAGGGCGTGAAAAACTGTTTTTT
CASSLAGTGREKLFF
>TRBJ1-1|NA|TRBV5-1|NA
TGCGCCAGCAGCTTGCAAGAACGGAGGCTGGGTGAAGCTTTCTTT
CASSLQERRLGEAFF
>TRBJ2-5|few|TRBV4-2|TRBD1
TGTGCCAGCAGCGGACAGGGGACGGGAAAAGAGACCCAGTACTTC
CASSGQGTGKETQYF
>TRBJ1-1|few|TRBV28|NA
TGTGCCAGCAGTCTCACTGGGGGCCCGAACACTGAAGCTTTCTTT
CASSLTGGPNTEAFF
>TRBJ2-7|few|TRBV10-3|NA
TGTGCCATCAGTGAGTCGATGGGAGCGCAGTACTTC
CAISESMGAQYF
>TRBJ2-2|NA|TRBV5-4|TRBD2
TGTGCCAGCAGCTCTGGACTAGCGGAAACGGGCGGGGAGCTGTTTTTT
CASSSGLAETGGELFF
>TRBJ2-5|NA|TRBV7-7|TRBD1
TGTGCTAGCAGCTTAGACAGGGGAACAGGGGAGACCCAGTACTTC
CASSLDRGTGETQYF
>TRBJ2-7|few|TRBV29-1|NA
TGCAGCGTATCAGGGCAGTACGAGCAGTACTTC
CSVSGQYEQYF
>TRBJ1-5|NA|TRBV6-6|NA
TGTGCCAGCAGTTACTCCTCTACGGGTCAGCCCCAGCATTTT
CASSYSSTGQPQHF
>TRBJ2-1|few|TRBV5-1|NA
TGCGCCAGCAGTCCGTCTTGGGGGAGAGGTAGCTACAATGAGCAGTTCTTC
CASSPSWGRGSYNEQFF